This T cell receptor beta chain was recorded in a study of T-cell memory formation after mild COVID-19. About the study: Clusters were largely donor specific.

V was pared by 6 bases and J by 2 bases, with 6 bases of the junction left unmatched. Germline loops: CDR1 SNHLY, CDR2 FYNNEI. The CDR3 spans 14 residues. This clonotype was recorded a few times. Its specificity is not known. MiXCR, applied by TCRdb to the 5' RACE reads, yields one record per CDR3 protein. Altogether just under 550,000 distinct CDR3 sequences are present, roughly 22% being singletons, with the ten largest covering about 12%. The study's findings and limits: Clones that shrank (day 15 to 85) were balanced CD4/CD8, whereas later expanders leaned CD4+. Pre-infection memory harbored some responding clones, suggesting cross-reactive memory joined. For contracting clones, CD4+ ones sat mainly in CM and EM, CD8+ in EMRA.

The rearrangement links TRBV2 to TRBJ2-5, with 7 nucleotides matching TRBD1. Sequenced: PBMCs or a T cell subset sorted from them (not recorded which). The clonotype was recovered from an adult woman who had mild COVID-19 (a few samples of this study predate the infection). Cell type and time point are not known. This CDR3 reads CASSPWTGQETQYF. The CDR3 nucleotides read TGTGCCAGCAGCCCCTGGACAGGACAAGAGACCCAGTACTTC.